This TCR beta chain was sequenced in a study of cytomegalovirus exposure and HLA in healthy donors. Findings and caveats of the study: V segments that were indistinguishable, TRBV6-2 and TRBV6-3 among them, were omitted from analysis. A missense DCLRE1C variant was associated with V- and J-gene trimming of TCR beta chains in a later analysis, and an independent cohort replicated the association. The authors considered a cluster of highly shared sequence variants likely to be a sequencing artifact.

Germline values: CDR1 GTSNPN, CDR2 SVGIG (reference sequence). The V and J ends lost 0 bases and 7 bases respectively, with 13 bases between them. The CDR3 is 15 amino acids. As concerns this clone: Its specificity is not known.

Primers: 60 Vbeta forward and 13 Jbeta reverse. This table comes from immunoSEQ multiplex PCR, and its TCRdb copy is limited to in-frame clones, with some not included. Here the sample spans fewer than 110,000 clones, 82% being singletons. The sample consisted of PBMCs. The chain is built from TRBV30 and TRBJ1-6, with D perhaps TRBD1 (6 bases). This TCR derives from a man aged 25-45 years in good health and CMV-seropositive. CDR3: CAWSVLVGQNSPLHF. CDR3 coding DNA: TGTGCCTGGAGTGTACTCGTCGGACAGAATTCACCCCTCCACTTT.